The entry below gives a single T cell receptor (beta chain) sequence along with its context. The antigen remains undetermined. Via MiXCR, TCRdb re-called the reads, giving one row per CDR3 protein. The sample carries 340,000 or so distinct CDR3 sequences, around 25% recorded once. These data belong to a study of T cell repertoires in cytomegalovirus infection. General study findings and limits: CMV-specific TCR beta clonotypes restricted by HLA-C dominated the ex vivo response.

CDR1 and CDR2 (germline): ENHRY, SYGVKD. The ends were cut back, 3 bases at V and 5 bases at J, with 6 bases in the middle. The CDR3 extends over 12 amino acids. Sequenced material: cultured PBMCs, taken from culture after CMV antigen stimulation. The receptor was derived from a human donor in good health (CMV status not recorded). Some clones in this sample may be carry-over from other donors' samples. V is TRBV10-3 and J is TRBJ2-3; D remains unclear. In nucleotides, the CDR3 is TGTGCCATCAGTGATAACCTAGATACGCAGTATTTT. Residues: CAISDNLDTQYF.